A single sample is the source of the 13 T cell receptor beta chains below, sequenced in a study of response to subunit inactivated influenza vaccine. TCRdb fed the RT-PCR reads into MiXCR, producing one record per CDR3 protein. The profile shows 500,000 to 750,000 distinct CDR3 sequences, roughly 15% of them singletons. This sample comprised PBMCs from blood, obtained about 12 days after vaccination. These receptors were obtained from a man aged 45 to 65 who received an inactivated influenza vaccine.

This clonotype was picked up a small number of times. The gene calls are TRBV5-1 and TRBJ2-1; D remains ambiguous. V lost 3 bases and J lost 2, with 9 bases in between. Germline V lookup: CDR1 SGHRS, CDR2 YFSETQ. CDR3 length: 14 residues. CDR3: CASSSPPAYNEQFF. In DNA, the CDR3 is TGCGCCAGCAGCTCTCCCCCGGCCTACAATGAGCAGTTCTTC.

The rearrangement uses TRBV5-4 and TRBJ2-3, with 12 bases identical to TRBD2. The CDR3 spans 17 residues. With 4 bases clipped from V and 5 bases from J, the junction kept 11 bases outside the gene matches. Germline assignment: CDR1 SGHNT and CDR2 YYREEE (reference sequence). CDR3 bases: TGTGCCAGCAGCCCCGCTGCGACTAGCGGGGGCAGAGATACGCAGTATTTT. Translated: CASSPAATSGGRDTQYF.

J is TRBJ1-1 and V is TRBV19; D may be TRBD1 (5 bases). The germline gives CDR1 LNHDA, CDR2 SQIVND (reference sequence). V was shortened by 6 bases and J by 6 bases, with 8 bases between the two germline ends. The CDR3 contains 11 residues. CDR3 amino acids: CASRGGAEAFF. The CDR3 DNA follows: TGTGCCAGTAGGGGGGGGGCTGAAGCTTTCTTT. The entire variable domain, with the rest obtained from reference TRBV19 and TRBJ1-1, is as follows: DGGITQSPKYLFRKEGQNVTLSCEQNLNHDAMYWYRQDPGQGLRLIYYSQIVNDFQKGDIAEGYSVSREKKESFPLTVTSAQKNPTAFYLCASRGGAEAFFGQGTRLTVV.

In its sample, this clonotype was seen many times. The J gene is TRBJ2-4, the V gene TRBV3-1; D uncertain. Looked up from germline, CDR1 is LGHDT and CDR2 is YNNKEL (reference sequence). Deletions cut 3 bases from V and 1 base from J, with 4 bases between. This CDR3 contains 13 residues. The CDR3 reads CASSQGAKNIQYF. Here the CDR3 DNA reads TGTGCCAGCAGCCAGGGGGCCAAAAACATTCAGTACTTC.

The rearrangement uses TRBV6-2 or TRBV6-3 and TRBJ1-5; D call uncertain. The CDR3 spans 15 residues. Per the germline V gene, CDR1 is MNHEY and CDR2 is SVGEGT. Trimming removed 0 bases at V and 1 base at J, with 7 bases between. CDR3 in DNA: TGTGCCAGCAGTTACTCAGGGCGGAGCAATCAGCCCCAGCATTTT. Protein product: CASSYSGRSNQPQHF.

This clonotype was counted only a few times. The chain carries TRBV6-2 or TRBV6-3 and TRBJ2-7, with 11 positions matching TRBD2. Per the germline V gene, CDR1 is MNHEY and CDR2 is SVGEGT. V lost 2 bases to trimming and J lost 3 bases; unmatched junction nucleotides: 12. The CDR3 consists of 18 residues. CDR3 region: CASSYHRRTSGQVYEQYF. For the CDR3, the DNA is TGTGCCAGCAGTTACCACAGAAGGACTAGCGGGCAAGTCTACGAGCAGTACTTC.

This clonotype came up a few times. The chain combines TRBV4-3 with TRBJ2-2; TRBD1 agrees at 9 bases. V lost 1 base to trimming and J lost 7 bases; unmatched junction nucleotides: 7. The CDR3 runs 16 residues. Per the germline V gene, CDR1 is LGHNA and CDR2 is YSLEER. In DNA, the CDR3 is TGCGCCAGCAGCCAAGCAAACAGGGGGCGCGGCGGGGAGCTGTTTTTT. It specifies CASSQANRGRGGELFF.

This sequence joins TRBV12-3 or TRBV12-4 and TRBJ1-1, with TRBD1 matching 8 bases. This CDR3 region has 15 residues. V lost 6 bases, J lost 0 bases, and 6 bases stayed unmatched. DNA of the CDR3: TGTGCCAGCAGCGGGACAGGTTGGTTGAACACTGAAGCTTTCTTT. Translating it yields CASSGTGWLNTEAFF.

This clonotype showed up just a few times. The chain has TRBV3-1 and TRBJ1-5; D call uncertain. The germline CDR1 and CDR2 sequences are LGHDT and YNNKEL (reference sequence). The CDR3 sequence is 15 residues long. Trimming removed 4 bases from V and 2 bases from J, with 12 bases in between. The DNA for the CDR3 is TGTGCCAGCAGCCGAGGGCCCTGGGGCAATCAGCCCCAGCATTTT. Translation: CASSRGPWGNQPQHF. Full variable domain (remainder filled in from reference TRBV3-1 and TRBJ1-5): DTAVSQTPKYLVTQMGNDKSIKCEQNLGHDTMYWYKQDSKKFLKIMFSYNNKELIINETVPNRFSPKSPDKAHLNLHINSLELGDSAVYFCASSRGPWGNQPQHFGDGTRLSIL.

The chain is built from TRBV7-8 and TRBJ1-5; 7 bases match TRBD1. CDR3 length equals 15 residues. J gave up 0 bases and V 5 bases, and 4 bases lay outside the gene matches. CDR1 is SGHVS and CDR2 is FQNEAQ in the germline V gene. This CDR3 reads CASSTDRASNQPQHF. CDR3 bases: TGTGCCAGCAGCACAGACAGGGCTAGCAATCAGCCCCAGCATTTT.

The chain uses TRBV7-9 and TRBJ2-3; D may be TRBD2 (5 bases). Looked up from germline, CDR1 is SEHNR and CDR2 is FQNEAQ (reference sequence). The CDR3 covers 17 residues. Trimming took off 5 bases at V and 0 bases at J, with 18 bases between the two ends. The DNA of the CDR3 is TGTGCCAGCAGCCGTACTAAGATGGGAGCTAGCACAGATACGCAGTATTTT. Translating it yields CASSRTKMGASTDTQYF.

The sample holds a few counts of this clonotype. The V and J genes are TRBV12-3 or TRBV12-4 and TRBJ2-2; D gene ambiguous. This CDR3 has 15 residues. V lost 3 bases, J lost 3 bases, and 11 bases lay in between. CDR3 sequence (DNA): TGTGCCAGCAGTTTTCGGGCAGAGGACACCGGGGAGCTGTTTTTT. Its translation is CASSFRAEDTGELFF.

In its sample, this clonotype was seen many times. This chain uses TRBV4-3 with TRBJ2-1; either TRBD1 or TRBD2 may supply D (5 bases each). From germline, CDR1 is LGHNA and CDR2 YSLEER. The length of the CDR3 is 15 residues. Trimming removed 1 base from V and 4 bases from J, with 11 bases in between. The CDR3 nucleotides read TGCGCCAGCAGCCAAGCTTTGGGGGAATACAATGAGCAGTTCTTC. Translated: CASSQALGEYNEQFF.